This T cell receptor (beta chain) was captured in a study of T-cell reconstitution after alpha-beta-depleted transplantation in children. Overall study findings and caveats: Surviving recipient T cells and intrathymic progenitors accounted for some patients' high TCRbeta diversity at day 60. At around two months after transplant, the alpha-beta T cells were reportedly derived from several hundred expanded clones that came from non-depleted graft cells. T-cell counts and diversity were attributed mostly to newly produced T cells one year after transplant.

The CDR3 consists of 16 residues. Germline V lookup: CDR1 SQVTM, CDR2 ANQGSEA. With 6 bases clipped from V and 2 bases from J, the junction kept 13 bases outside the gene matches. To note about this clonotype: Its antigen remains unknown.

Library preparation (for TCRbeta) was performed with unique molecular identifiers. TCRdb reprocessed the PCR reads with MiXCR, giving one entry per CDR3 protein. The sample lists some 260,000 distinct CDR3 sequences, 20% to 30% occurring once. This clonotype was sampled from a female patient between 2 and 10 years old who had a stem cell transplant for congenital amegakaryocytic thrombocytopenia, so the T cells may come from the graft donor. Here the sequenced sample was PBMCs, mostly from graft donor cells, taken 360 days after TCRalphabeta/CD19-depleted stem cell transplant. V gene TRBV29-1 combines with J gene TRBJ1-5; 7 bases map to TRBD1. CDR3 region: CSVPASTGMGNQPQHF. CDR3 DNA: TGCAGCGTACCCGCATCGACAGGGATGGGCAATCAGCCCCAGCATTTT.